This entry concerns a single TCR beta chain. Its antigen has not been determined. Base qualities are not at hand, and no much larger clone is one base apart. This specimen comes from a study of cytotoxic CD8 clonotypes in ibrutinib-treated CLL (dated by TCRdb to the early 2020s). About the full investigation: The cohort had around twelve relapsed/refractory and around 14 treatment-naive patients; around 17 were IGHV unmutated. Responses were partial in around 25 patients and complete in 2; after median around 68 months follow-up, approximately 15 stayed in remission and some twelve progressed. Response samples were obtained after a median of roughly eleven months of treatment, with a range of about 6 to 36 months. Samples averaged around 280,000 productive templates and just under 95,000 productive rearrangements. Of the 90 or so participants in the trial, approximately 25 had longitudinal samples available. Cryopreserved peripheral blood mononuclear cells were obtained before treatment, at response, and at either sustained remission or disease progression. Patients were still on ibrutinib when every remission and progressive disease sample was collected.

The sample's time point label, decoded: approximately 2 years on ibrutinib. For TCR beta library preparation, roughly 2.1 micrograms of genomic DNA were isolated from cryopreserved PBMCs. Longitudinal blood samples from CLL patients on ibrutinib monotherapy underwent high-throughput TCR beta sequencing. The patients were enrolled in a single-center, open-label phase 2 trial of ibrutinib monotherapy. The goal of deep resolution MiSeq sequencing was a depth between 1 in 1 million and 1 in 200,000 T cells, and coverage averaged 10x per clonotype. The immunoSEQ hsTCRB Kit was used to generate TCR beta libraries. Processing in the source paper ran as follows. The data were analyzed with ImmunoSEQ Analyzer and ImmunoSEQ Data Assistant, and V, D and J gene assignments followed IMGT definitions. Clonality was computed as one minus normalized Shannon entropy of productive rearrangement frequencies, ranging from 0 to 1. Only overrepresented clonotypes making up at least 0.05% of each patient's repertoire were included in the public clonotype analysis. Thirteen age-matched healthy donor repertoires from immuneACCESS were used as controls for clonality. The table comes from immuneACCESS by way of TCRdb, which keeps in-frame sequences with V and J called. Part of the clones is missing from these tables; in studies checked, under half for an unresolved V gene and the rest for unknown reasons. D and trimming were read from the DNA, whereas the V and J calls and clone size are those reported in that table. The sample table contains more than 200,000 clones; only one count was recorded for 60% to 75% of them. The top ten constitute 15% of the sample.

Broad study findings and their caveats: Sustained-remission and progressing patients did not have matched sampling times, and lymph node repertoires were not examined. Public clonotypes were rare and either contracted or stayed stable during treatment, and the rise in clonality at ibrutinib response reflected the expansion of private clonotypes. At baseline, clonality was higher than in age-matched healthy donors and showed a strong correlation with circulating CD8+ T-cell counts. Clonality rose at ibrutinib response, remained stable during sustained remission, and dropped back toward baseline at progression.

This TCR was recovered from a human donor with chronic lymphocytic leukemia. Sequenced here: PBMCs, sampled after 24 months of ibrutinib treatment.

The bases are TGTGCCAGTAGTACCACAGGGAATACTAATGAAAAACTGTTTTTT. Its protein is CASSTTGNTNEKLFF. In this chain, TRBV19 is recombined with TRBJ1-4, and the D gene may be TRBD1, 6 bases matching. V is cut by 4 bases and J by 2 bases, and the space between the germline ends is 11 bases. The germline V gene (reference sequence) supplies CDR1 LNHDA and CDR2 SQIVND. Measured from the cysteine to the phenylalanine, the CDR3 is 15 residues long. Only CDR3 DNA is held: 45 bases, read in frame from base 1.